This passage covers 20 T cell receptor beta chains from one sample sequenced in a study of T cell repertoires in cytomegalovirus infection (dated by TCRdb to about 2019). Data came from an Illumina HiSeq 1500. TCRdb trimmed public reads at Q25 via fastp, called clones via MiXCR and kept in-frame beta chains. Rows with one shared CDR3 protein collapse into an entry with the most common genes and DNA. A total of about 890,000 distinct CDR3 sequences appear in this sample, roughly a third of them only once. Around an eighth of the sample comes from the top ten. Which antigens these TCRs recognize remains unknown. The intended sense of this specimen's treatment or condition label: in vitro stimulation with specific CMV peptide epitopes to enrich CMV-specific T cells. The input for sequencing was cultured CD8+ T cells from PBMCs, taken from culture after CMV antigen stimulation. These receptors were taken from a human donor in good health (CMV status not recorded). Some clones in this sample may be carry-over from other donors' samples.

This chain connects TRBV12-5 to TRBJ2-1; D is uncertain. V shed 2 bases and J shed 14 bases, with 4 bases lying between them. Germline V CDR1 and CDR2: LGHNT, FRNRAP. The CDR3 runs 9 residues. The DNA of the CDR3 is TGTGCTAGTGGTTTGAGGGAGTTCTTC. This encodes CASGLREFF.

This clonotype appeared a few times. The genes are TRBV12-3 or TRBV12-4 and TRBJ2-1; D may correspond to TRBD1 or TRBD2 (5 bases each). Between the trimmed V and J ends, which lost 7 bases and 3 bases, there was a span of 19 bases. The CDR3 sequence is 16 residues long. The CDR3 sequence: CASTLGTARLYNEQFF. DNA for the CDR3: TGTGCCAGCACCTTGGGGACCGCCCGTCTCTACAATGAGCAGTTCTTC.

The rearrangement joins TRBV7-6 to TRBJ2-3; a possible D gene is TRBD2 (7 bases). The CDR3 has 21 amino acids. V gave up 2 bases and J gave up 1 base, with 28 bases separating them. Germline V gives CDR1 SGHVS, CDR2 FNYEAQ. CDR3 nucleotides: TGTGCCAGCAGCTTATTCGGGGGGCGCCGAGTCGCCCTATCCGGCACAGATACGCAGTATTTT. As protein: CASSLFGGRRVALSGTDTQYF.

The rearrangement uses TRBV9 and TRBJ2-5; D remains ambiguous. Trimming removed 0 bases from V and 4 bases from J, with 10 bases in between. The CDR3 contains 14 residues. CDR1 and CDR2 (germline): SGDLS, YYNGEE. The CDR3 loop is CASSVDPDGETQYF. The CDR3 bases are TGTGCCAGCAGCGTAGACCCTGATGGAGAGACCCAGTACTTC.

This clonotype has ten or more counts. V usage is TRBV7-8 and J usage is TRBJ1-2, with D hard to call. CDR3 length: 14 amino acids. Germline CDR1 reads SGHVS; CDR2 reads FQNEAQ. Trimming left V 0 bases short and J 1 base short, with 6 bases between. The DNA for the CDR3 is TGTGCCAGCAGCTTAGCCGTCAGTAACTATGGCTACACCTTC. It specifies CASSLAVSNYGYTF.

The sample holds a few counts of this clonotype. The gene calls are TRBV28 and TRBJ2-3, with TRBD1 as a possible D gene (6 bases). Germline CDR1 is MDHEN and CDR2 is SYDVKM. V was shortened by 6 bases and J by 2 bases, with 12 bases between the two germline ends. CDR3 length: 14 amino acids. The CDR3: CASSWDTHTDTQYF. DNA for the CDR3: TGTGCCAGCAGCTGGGACACTCACACAGATACGCAGTATTTT.

The sample holds many counts of this clonotype. An end of the junction does not agree with germline; a read error may underlie this. V usage is TRBV7-7 and J usage is TRBJ2-3; D perhaps matches TRBD2 (6 bases). The germline CDR1 and CDR2 sequences are SSHAT and FNYEAQ (reference sequence). CDR3 length: 13 amino acids. The CDR3, as DNA: TGTGCTAGCAGCTTAGACGGAGGGTGGCCGCAGTATTTT. Translated: CASSLDGGWPQYF.

In its sample, this clonotype was seen a few times. This chain connects TRBV12-3 or TRBV12-4 to TRBJ2-5, with D possibly being TRBD2 (5 bases). Trimming removed 3 bases at V and 2 bases at J, with 19 bases between. The CDR3 contains 17 residues. CDR3 protein: CASSFTRTEEPQETQYF. The DNA of the CDR3 is TGTGCCAGCAGTTTTACGCGGACGGAGGAACCACAAGAGACCCAGTACTTC.

This clonotype was counted between two and nine times. The chain combines TRBV24-1 with TRBJ2-1, with 8 bases aligning to TRBD2. With 4 bases clipped from V and 0 bases from J, the junction kept 10 bases outside the gene matches. The CDR3 is made up of 18 amino acids. CDR1 KGHDR and CDR2 SFDVKD come from the germline V gene. The CDR3 sequence is CATSDPAGGPSSYNEQFF. The CDR3 nucleotides read TGTGCCACCAGTGACCCGGCGGGGGGCCCCAGCTCCTACAATGAGCAGTTCTTC.

Worth noting for this clonotype: Just one base apart from a much larger clone, this may be a read error. J is TRBJ2-7 and V is TRBV6-2 or TRBV6-3; D unresolved. This CDR3 comprises 12 residues. Germline-derived CDR1 and CDR2 are MNHEY and SVGEGT. The CDR3 DNA reads as TGTGCCAACAGTGAATGGGGATACGAGCAGTACTTC. Translation: CANSEWGYEQYF.

The chain employs TRBV27 and TRBJ2-7, with no clear D. Germline assignment: CDR1 MNHEY and CDR2 SMNVEV (reference sequence). The CDR3 is made up of 13 amino acids. Trimming took off 2 bases at V and 3 bases at J, with 8 bases between the two ends. The chain's CDR3 is CASSLGPIYEQYV. The CDR3 bases are TGTGCCAGCAGTTTAGGTCCGATCTACGAGCAGTACGTC.

This chain links TRBV19 with TRBJ2-5; D call uncertain. CDR1 LNHDA and CDR2 SQIVND come from the germline V gene (reference sequence). CDR3 length: 10 residues. Trimming took off 8 bases at V and 10 bases at J, with 11 bases between the two ends. CDR3 region: CASGEAIQYF. The CDR3 bases are TGTGCCAGTGGCGAGGCAATCCAGTACTTC.

CDR3: CASSEDEGRAYGYTF. Here the CDR3 DNA reads TGTGCCAGCAGTGAAGACGAGGGAAGAGCCTATGGCTACACCTTC. The V gene is TRBV2, the J gene TRBJ1-2; no clear D. Germline CDR1 SNHLY, CDR2 FYNNEI. Between the trimmed V and J ends, which lost 1 base and 4 bases, there was a span of 13 bases. The CDR3 loop spans 15 amino acids. The full variable domain, rest sourced from reference TRBV2 and TRBJ1-2, is EPEVTQTPSHQVTQMGQEVILRCVPISNHLYFYWYRQILGQKVEFLVSFYNNEISEKSEIFDDQFSVERPDGSNFTLKIRSTKLEDSAMYFCASSEDEGRAYGYTFGSGTRLTVV.

This clonotype was seen at least ten times. The rearrangement uses TRBV7-9 and TRBJ1-1, with unresolved D. Trimming shortened V by 6 bases and J by 6 bases, and 11 bases separated the two germline ends. Germline values: CDR1 SEHNR, CDR2 FQNEAQ (reference sequence). The CDR3 contains 12 residues. CDR3 nucleotides: TGTGCCAGCAGTTCAACCGGGGCTGAAGCTTTCTTT. Residues: CASSSTGAEAFF.

This clonotype was detected a few times. CDR3 nucleotide sequence: TGTGCCAGTCTGGGGACAGGGGGTAATCAGCCCCAGCATTTT. As protein: CASLGTGGNQPQHF. This chain joins TRBV19 and TRBJ1-5, with 11 nucleotides matching TRBD1. The CDR3 is 14 residues long. In germline, CDR1 is LNHDA, CDR2 SQIVND (reference sequence). The J segment lost 4 bases and the V segment lost 8 bases, leaving 4 bases of the junction unmatched. Full variable domain (missing parts from reference TRBV19 and TRBJ1-5): DGGITQSPKYLFRKEGQNVTLSCEQNLNHDAMYWYRQDPGQGLRLIYYSQIVNDFQKGDIAEGYSVSREKKESFPLTVTSAQKNPTAFYLCASLGTGGNQPQHFGDGTRLSIL.

On this clonotype itself: Mismatch with germline at one junction end may stem from a read error. V usage is TRBV7-8 and J usage is TRBJ2-1; the match to TRBD1 covers 9 bases. The CDR3 extends over 14 amino acids. The germline gives CDR1 SGHVS, CDR2 FQNEAQ. Here the CDR3 DNA reads TGTACCAGCAGCCCAGGGACAGGGAACAATGAGCAGTTCTTC. This gives the protein CTSSPGTGNNEQFF.

This rearrangement joins TRBV4-1 to TRBJ2-2, with a weak D call TRBD1 (6 bases). V lost 3 bases to trimming and J lost 4 bases, with 15 bases between them. The CDR3 length is 16 residues. Per germline, CDR1 MGHRA and CDR2 YSYEKL. CDR3 amino acids: CASSQSGAGGTGELFF. The CDR3 nucleotides are TGCGCCAGCAGCCAGTCAGGGGCCGGCGGCACCGGGGAGCTGTTTTTT.

V gene TRBV29-1 combines with J gene TRBJ1-2, with 8 bases matching TRBD1. V was pared by 7 bases and J by 14 bases, with 15 bases of the junction left unmatched. The CDR3 covers 12 residues. Per the germline V gene, CDR1 is SQVTM and CDR2 is ANQGSEA. CDR3 region: CSAQGQASIVTF. CDR3 in DNA: TGCAGCGCTCAGGGACAGGCGTCAATTGTAACCTTC.

The chain carries TRBV19 and TRBJ1-6; 7 bases match TRBD1. With V trimmed by 9 bases and J by 3 bases, 14 bases remained unmatched. CDR1 is LNHDA, CDR2 SQIVND, per germline (reference sequence). This CDR3 comprises 17 residues. The CDR3 sequence: CASAPDRATIYNSPLHF. As DNA, the CDR3 is TGTGCCAGCGCTCCCGACAGGGCAACGATCTATAATTCACCCCTCCACTTT.

V usage is TRBV6-1 and J usage is TRBJ2-2; a weak D match, TRBD1 (5 bases). The V gene lost 0 bases and the J gene lost 3 bases, with 8 bases spanning the gap. Germline lookup yields CDR1 MNHNS and CDR2 SASEGT. The CDR3 loop spans 15 amino acids. CDR3 amino acids: CASSEAGPDTGELFF. The CDR3 bases are TGTGCCAGCAGTGAAGCGGGGCCAGACACCGGGGAGCTGTTTTTT.